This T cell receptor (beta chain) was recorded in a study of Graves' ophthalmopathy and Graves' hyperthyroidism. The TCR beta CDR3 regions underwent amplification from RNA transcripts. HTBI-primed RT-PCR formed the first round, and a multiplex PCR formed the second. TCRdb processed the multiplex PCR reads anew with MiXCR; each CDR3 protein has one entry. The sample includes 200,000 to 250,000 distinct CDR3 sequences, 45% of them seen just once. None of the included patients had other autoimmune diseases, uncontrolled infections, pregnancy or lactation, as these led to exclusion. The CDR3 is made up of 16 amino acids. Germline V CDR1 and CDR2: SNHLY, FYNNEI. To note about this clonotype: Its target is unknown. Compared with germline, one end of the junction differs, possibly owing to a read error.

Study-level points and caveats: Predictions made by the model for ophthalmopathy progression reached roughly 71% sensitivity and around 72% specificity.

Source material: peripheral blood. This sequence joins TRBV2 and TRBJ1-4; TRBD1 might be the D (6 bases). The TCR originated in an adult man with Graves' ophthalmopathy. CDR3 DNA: TGCGCCAGCAGCCAGGGGCAGGGACGGCTCAACGAAAAACTGTTTTTT. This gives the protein CASSQGQGRLNEKLFF.